Sequencing of this T cell receptor beta chain was carried out in a study of blood T cell repertoires in COVID-19. Across the whole study: T cells, B-cell-depleted T cells, or PBMCs provided the cDNA or gDNA that served as material.

Germline V gene sequence: CDR1 KGHSH, CDR2 LQKENI. The CDR3 is 15 amino acids. Trimming cost V 6 bases and J 6 bases; bases outside gene matches: 9. Sequenced by immunoSEQ multiplex PCR; TCRdb stores in-frame clones only, minus some. The data hold about 280,000 clones, with approximately 78% observed a single time. The origin of this receptor is a man between 40 and 49 years old who had been exposed to COVID-19. The sequenced sample was PBMCs or T cells enriched from blood (not recorded which). The J gene is TRBJ2-4, the V gene TRBV18; 9 bases are a match to TRBD1. The CDR3 loop is CASSHGQGRTNIQYF. CDR3 DNA: TGTGCCAGCTCCCACGGACAGGGGCGAACAAACATTCAGTACTTC.